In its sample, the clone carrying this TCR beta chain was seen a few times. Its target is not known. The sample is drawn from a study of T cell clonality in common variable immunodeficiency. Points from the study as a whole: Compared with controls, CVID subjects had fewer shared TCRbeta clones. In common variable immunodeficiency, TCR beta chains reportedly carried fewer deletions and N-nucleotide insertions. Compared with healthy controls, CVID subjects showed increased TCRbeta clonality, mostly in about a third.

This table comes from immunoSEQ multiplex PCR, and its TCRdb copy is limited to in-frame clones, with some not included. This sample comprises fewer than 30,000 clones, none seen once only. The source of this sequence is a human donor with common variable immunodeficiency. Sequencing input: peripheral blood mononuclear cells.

The CDR3 reads CASSPRAVVSGNTIYF. The sequenced CDR3 bases are TGTGCCAGCTCACCACGGGCAGTCGTCTCTGGAAACACC. This sequence joins TRBV18 and TRBJ1-3; D is uncertain. The CDR3 end is not reached by the read, which stops 3 residues before it; the germline J gene fills it in. Trimming took 1 base from V and 0 from J, leaving 10 bases between them. Germline CDR1 KGHSH, CDR2 LQKENI. The CDR3 is 16 amino acids.